This T cell receptor (beta chain) was obtained from a study of graft-versus-host responses after intestinal transplantation. The overall study: Anti-thymocyte globulin induction preceded around 3 years of tacrolimus and steroid maintenance in all recipients.

Broader study findings: Allografts of patients with graft-donor T cell macrochimerism showed high graft-versus-host to host-versus-graft clone ratios.

A word on this clone: Its antigen is undetermined.

CDR3 length equals 14 residues. CDR1 is SGHDT and CDR2 is YYEEEE in the germline V gene. With 0 bases removed from V and 5 bases from J, the gap between germline ends came to 9 bases. Sequenced by immunoSEQ multiplex PCR; TCRdb stores in-frame clones only, minus some. Of about 100,000 clones listed, around 90% are singletons. V and J are TRBV5-6 and TRBJ2-4; D might be TRBD1 or TRBD2, each matching 5 bases. This TCR was recovered from a human donor who received an intestinal transplant. The sample in question was unstimulated CD8+ T cells sorted from spleen or lymph node cells, obtained before intestinal transplant. The CDR3 sequence: CASSLDQGENIQYF. DNA for the CDR3: TGTGCCAGCAGCTTGGACCAGGGAGAAAACATTCAGTACTTC.